This TCR beta chain emerged from a study of blood T cell repertoires in COVID-19. Looking at the study overall: PBMCs, B-cell-depleted T cells, or T cells provided the cDNA or gDNA that made up the material.

The V end lost 5 bases, the J end lost 2 bases, and 18 bases lay between the germline ends. There are 16 residues in the CDR3. Germline V lookup: CDR1 MDHEN, CDR2 SYDVKM. Sequencing was performed with immunoSEQ multiplex PCR; in TCRdb, only in-frame clones are kept and a portion is missing. The table lists roughly 250,000 clones, about 88% of them singletons. The chain is built from TRBV28 and TRBJ1-2; no clear D gene. The specimen was peripheral blood. The sequence was obtained from a woman between 40 and 50 years old who had recovered from COVID-19. The CDR3 is CASSAPTGTWNYGYTF. CDR3 DNA sequence: TGTGCCAGCAGTGCCCCGACGGGAACCTGGAACTATGGCTACACCTTC.